This entry lists 20 T cell receptor beta chains sequenced from one sample in a study of blood T cells in healthy people across ages. The authors ran a second PCR of 7 to 11 cycles using a sample-barcoded 5' primer and a J-beta primer mix. TCRdb re-analysed the 5' RACE reads in MiXCR, keeping a single row per CDR3 protein. The repertoire consists of 1.5 million to 2 million distinct CDR3 sequences, with roughly 50% occurring once and the leading ten covering less than 2.5%. The sequencing input was blood. The source of these receptors is a woman aged 40 to 49 in good health.

Only one count was recorded for this clonotype. The V and J genes are TRBV11-2 and TRBJ2-7, with 7 nucleotides matching TRBD2. The J call is in doubt because the DNA end fits TRBJ2-4 better. This CDR3 is built from 17 residues. CDR1 is SGHAT and CDR2 is FQNNGV in the germline V gene. The CDR3 DNA follows: TGTGCCAGCAGCTTAGAAGCGGCGGGGGATTTAAAAAACATTCAGTACTTC. Translating it yields CASSLEAAGDLKNIQYF.

This clonotype was counted only a few times. V gene TRBV6-5 combines with J gene TRBJ2-7; the D is unclear. V gave up 5 bases and J gave up 3 bases, with 20 bases separating them. The CDR3 has 16 amino acids. Germline CDR1 is MNHEY and CDR2 is SVGAGI. The chain's CDR3 is CASSSSTGTLGYEQYF. As DNA, the CDR3 is TGTGCCAGCAGTAGTTCGACGGGCACACTCGGCTACGAGCAGTACTTC.

The chain combines TRBV10-3 with TRBJ2-5, with D perhaps TRBD1 (6 bases). Germline CDR1 is ENHRY and CDR2 is SYGVKD. V lost 2 bases and J 3 bases, leaving 7 bases between the germline ends. There are 13 residues in the CDR3. DNA of the CDR3: TGTGCCATCAGTGAGAGGACAGAAGAGACCCAGTACTTC. Amino acid sequence: CAISERTEETQYF.

This chain joins TRBV11-2 and TRBJ2-7; no definite D call. The J call could be wrong; TRBJ2-5 is a better fit for the DNA end. Germline V gene lookup returns CDR1 SGHAT and CDR2 FQNNGV. CDR3 length: 14 amino acids. The CDR3 loop reads CASSLLSLQETQYF. The CDR3 nucleotides are TGTGCCAGCAGCTTACTATCTCTTCAAGAGACCCAGTACTTC.

As to this clonotype: One end of the junction is discordant with germline, which a read error may explain. V gene TRBV10-3 combines with J gene TRBJ1-1; D might be TRBD1 (5 bases). The CDR3 has 12 amino acids. Germline V gene data show CDR1 as ENHRY and CDR2 as SYGVKD. In nucleotides, the CDR3 is TGTGCCATCAGGACAGTGAACACTGGAGCTTTCTTT. Translated, it gives CAIRTVNTGAFF.

This chain connects TRBV6-5 to TRBJ2-7, with 7 nucleotides matching TRBD2. Germline V gives CDR1 MNHEY, CDR2 SVGAGI. CDR3 length equals 15 residues. Losses at the gene ends were 6 bases for V and 0 bases for J; bases not matched to a gene: 8. CDR3 amino acids: CASSRGLDFSYEQYF. As DNA, the CDR3 is TGTGCCAGCAGCCGAGGACTAGACTTCTCCTACGAGCAGTACTTC.

V gene TRBV3-1 combines with J gene TRBJ1-2; no reliable D call. Trimming took 1 base from V and 0 from J, leaving 18 bases between them. Germline CDR1 is LGHDT and CDR2 is YNNKEL (reference sequence). CDR3 length: 18 residues. CDR3 amino acids: CASSQAGDLYSANYGYTF. CDR3 in DNA: TGTGCCAGCAGCCAAGCAGGTGACCTTTACAGCGCTAACTATGGCTACACCTTC.

The chain employs TRBV7-9 and TRBJ1-4; a weak D match, TRBD1 (5 bases). This CDR3 has 16 amino acids. Germline CDR1 and CDR2: SEHNR and FQNEAQ (reference sequence). V dropped 8 bases and J dropped 3 bases, with 19 bases sitting between them. CDR3 sequence: CASGSKWGRANEKLFF. CDR3 nucleotides: TGTGCCAGCGGCTCCAAATGGGGGAGGGCTAATGAAAAACTGTTTTTT.

The chain uses TRBV11-2 and TRBJ1-2; 10 bases match TRBD1. The germline gives CDR1 SGHAT, CDR2 FQNNGV. The V and J ends lost 5 bases and 4 bases, in that order; junction bases with no gene match: 13. CDR3 length: 17 amino acids. The CDR3 reads CASSPRRRQGAGYGYTF. DNA for the CDR3: TGTGCCAGCAGCCCCCGGCGAAGACAGGGGGCGGGCTATGGCTACACCTTC.

This clonotype has more than one count but fewer than ten. This chain joins TRBV29-1 and TRBJ2-7; D not resolved. TRBJ2-5 matches the DNA end more closely, so the J call is doubtful. This CDR3 is built from 10 residues. Germline V gives CDR1 SQVTM, CDR2 ANQGSEA. CDR3 sequence reads: CSCWSETQYF. Here the CDR3 DNA reads TGCAGCTGTTGGTCAGAGACCCAGTACTTC.

This clonotype was observed many times. The genes are TRBV9 and TRBJ1-2; TRBD1 agrees at 8 bases. The CDR3 length is 14 residues. In germline, CDR1 is SGDLS, CDR2 YYNGEE. J was trimmed by 4 bases and V by 0 bases; bases with no gene match: 2. The CDR3 spells CASSVGQGAYGYTF. The CDR3 DNA follows: TGTGCCAGCAGCGTAGGGCAGGGGGCCTATGGCTACACCTTC.

This clonotype was observed a handful of times. CDR3 DNA sequence: TGCAGCGTCATCCGAGGGGAGAACATTCAGTACTTC. This codes for CSVIRGENIQYF. The chain joins TRBV29-1 to TRBJ2-4, with D perhaps matching TRBD1 or TRBD2 (5 bases each). The CDR3 consists of 12 residues. V gave up 6 bases and J gave up 7 bases, with 13 bases separating them. Germline V gene sequence: CDR1 SQVTM, CDR2 ANQGSEA.

The chain recombines TRBV12-5 with TRBJ2-1; perhaps D is TRBD1 or TRBD2 (6 bases each). This CDR3 has 14 residues. Per the germline V gene, CDR1 is LGHNT and CDR2 is FRNRAP. Trimming took 4 bases from V and 10 from J, leaving 17 bases between them. CDR3 region: CASGWGAGMEEQFF. The CDR3 DNA is TGTGCTAGTGGTTGGGGGGCAGGGATGGAGGAGCAGTTCTTC. Drawing the rest from reference TRBV12-5 and TRBJ2-1, the complete variable domain is DARVTQTPRHKVTEMGQEVTMRCQPILGHNTVFWYRQTMMQGLELLAYFRNRAPLDDSGMPKDRFSAEMPDATLATLKIQPSEPRDSAVYFCASGWGAGMEEQFFGPGTRLTVL.

V gene TRBV20-1 combines with J gene TRBJ1-2, with D maybe TRBD1 (6 bases). The CDR3 sequence is 15 residues long. The germline V gene has CDR1 DFQATT and CDR2 SNEGSKA (reference sequence). V was clipped by 6 bases and J by 5 bases, with 22 bases between them. The CDR3 DNA reads TGCAGTGCAGGGGCCCCGACAGGTGGGGTGTATGGCTACACCTTC. Protein: CSAGAPTGGVYGYTF.

The genes are TRBV21-1 and TRBJ2-1; the listed D gene, TRBD1, was not tested against the DNA. TRBV21-1 constitutes a pseudogene. This CDR3 contains 15 residues. The DNA for the CDR3 is TGTGCCAGCAGGAAGACAGGCAGAGACTACAATGAGCAGTTCTTC. It yields the protein CASRKTGRDYNEQFF.

This clonotype was detected a few times. The rearrangement joins TRBV20-1 to TRBJ2-3; D gene uncertain. The CDR3 has 13 amino acids. Germline loops: CDR1 DFQATT, CDR2 SNEGSKA (reference sequence). The V end lost 7 bases, the J end lost 2 bases, and 13 bases lay between the germline ends. CDR3 protein: CSGCLGSTDTQYF. The CDR3 DNA sequence: TGCAGTGGCTGTTTGGGGTCCACAGATACGCAGTATTTT.

The genes are TRBV28 and TRBJ2-6; D not resolved. This CDR3 has 16 amino acids. Germline V lookup: CDR1 MDHEN, CDR2 SYDVKM. Trimming pared 5 bases from V and 1 base from J, leaving 12 bases between. The CDR3 region is CASSQSRASGANVLTF. In DNA, the CDR3 is TGTGCCAGCAGTCAATCTCGGGCTTCTGGGGCCAACGTCCTGACTTTC.

The chain has TRBV6-4 and TRBJ2-7; no firm D call. The germline V and J ends were trimmed by 2 bases and 2 bases, with 10 bases remaining between them. The germline gives CDR1 MRHNA, CDR2 SNTAGT. This CDR3 is 14 amino acids long. The CDR3 loop is CASSDTPLPYEQYF. The CDR3 bases are TGTGCCAGCAGTGACACTCCCTTACCCTACGAGCAGTACTTC.

The chain carries TRBV20-1 and TRBJ2-3; tentatively, D is TRBD2 (5 bases). The germline gives CDR1 DFQATT, CDR2 SNEGSKA (reference sequence). V gave up 0 bases and J gave up 2 bases, with 15 bases separating them. The CDR3 consists of 16 residues. CDR3: CSARDPKARDTDTQYF. In DNA, the CDR3 is TGCAGTGCTAGAGATCCAAAGGCCCGGGACACAGATACGCAGTATTTT.

Worth noting for this clonotype: The junction does not match germline at one end; this may be a read error. The CDR3 is CSARTGVNYDYTF. The CDR3 nucleotides are TGCAGTGCTAGAACAGGGGTTAACTATGACTACACCTTC. V usage is TRBV20-1 and J usage is TRBJ1-2; TRBD1 aligns across 7 bases. Germline V lookup: CDR1 DFQATT, CDR2 SNEGSKA (reference sequence). The CDR3 is 13 residues long.